A single sample gave rise to the 25 T cell receptor beta chains below, sequenced in a study of technical replicates of blood from a few donors. Using immunoSEQ multiplex PCR, the repertoire was profiled, and TCRdb retains in-frame clones only, with some absent. The table lists some 57,000 clones, approximately 97% of them singletons. The sequenced sample was T cells isolated from PBMCs. The receptor set was obtained from a human donor in good health.

V is TRBV29-1 and J is TRBJ2-7, with D tentatively TRBD1 (5 bases). CDR3 length: 12 residues. Between the trimmed V and J ends, which lost 3 bases and 3 bases, there was a span of 9 bases. Germline-derived CDR1 and CDR2 are SQVTM and ANQGSEA. The CDR3 here is CSVEGPLYEQYF. Written as DNA, the CDR3 is TGCAGCGTTGAGGGGCCCCTCTACGAGCAGTACTTC.

Here the CDR3 reads CASSSTVNQPQHF. The DNA for the CDR3 is TGTGCCAGTAGTTCGACAGTTAATCAGCCCCAGCATTTT. The rearrangement joins TRBV19 to TRBJ1-5; D is perhaps TRBD1 (5 bases). Per the germline V gene, CDR1 is LNHDA and CDR2 is SQIVND (reference sequence). This CDR3 region has 13 residues. V was cut by 5 bases and J by 4 bases, with 9 bases left in between.

The chain carries TRBV5-1 and TRBJ1-1; TRBD1 might be the D (6 bases). Trimming shortened V by 4 bases and J by 3 bases, and 10 bases separated the two germline ends. CDR1 and CDR2 from the germline V gene are SGHRS and YFSETQ. The CDR3 sequence is 13 residues long. CDR3 loop: CASSDRPDTEAFF. CDR3 nucleotides: TGCGCCAGCAGCGACAGGCCGGACACTGAAGCTTTCTTT.

This chain joins TRBV9 and TRBJ2-5; TRBD2 might be the D (7 bases). V was trimmed by 4 bases and J by 4 bases, leaving 14 bases between them. The CDR3 extends over 14 amino acids. Per germline, CDR1 SGDLS and CDR2 YYNGEE. DNA of the CDR3: TGTGCCAGCAGCCCATCTGGGGGGGCAGAGACCCAGTACTTC. This sequence encodes CASSPSGGAETQYF.

The chain combines TRBV6-6 with TRBJ1-2; TRBD1 is a possible D gene (5 bases). CDR1 and CDR2 (germline): MNHNY, SVGAGI (reference sequence). This CDR3 spans 14 amino acids. V was clipped by 6 bases and J by 0 bases, with 11 bases between them. DNA of the CDR3: TGTGCCAGCAGGCGGGACGGAACTAACTATGGCTACACCTTC. Protein product: CASRRDGTNYGYTF.

The rearrangement links TRBV7-9 to TRBJ2-7, with a weak D call TRBD2 (6 bases). Looked up from germline, CDR1 is SEHNR and CDR2 is FQNEAQ (reference sequence). The CDR3 sequence is 16 residues long. V was cut by 5 bases and J by 2 bases, with 19 bases left in between. CDR3 bases: TGTGCCAGCAGCCCCCGCGGGACTTCCGAGACCTACGAGCAGTACTTC. As protein: CASSPRGTSETYEQYF.

In this sample, this clone turned up once. The chain joins TRBV30 to TRBJ1-1; perhaps TRBD1 as D (5 bases). The CDR3 runs 14 residues. The V end lost 4 bases, the J end lost 0 bases, and 12 bases lay between the germline ends. Germline CDR1 and CDR2: GTSNPN and SVGIG (reference sequence). CDR3 residues: CAWTTGGMNTEAFF. Written as DNA, the CDR3 is TGTGCCTGGACCACGGGGGGTATGAACACTGAAGCTTTCTTT.

This chain connects TRBV5-6 to TRBJ1-2, with 10 positions matching TRBD1. This CDR3 contains 18 residues. The V segment lost 0 bases and the J segment 2 bases; nucleotides outside the gene matches: 10. Germline V lookup: CDR1 SGHDT, CDR2 YYEEEE. CDR3 coding DNA: TGTGCCAGCAGCTTGGAAGGCCCCGGGACAGGGGCCAACTATGGCTACACCTTC. Its protein is CASSLEGPGTGANYGYTF.

The chain's CDR3 is CASSATGGGYEQYF. The CDR3 region has the DNA TGTGCCAGCAGTGCGACAGGGGGGGGCTACGAGCAGTACTTC. V gene TRBV6-5 combines with J gene TRBJ2-7; 9 nucleotides line up with TRBD1. The V and J ends lost 5 bases and 3 bases, in that order; junction bases with no gene match: 5. CDR1 and CDR2 from the germline V gene are MNHEY and SVGAGI. The CDR3 spans 14 residues.

V gene TRBV11-1 combines with J gene TRBJ1-1; a possible D gene is TRBD1 (6 bases). Per germline, CDR1 SGHAT and CDR2 FQDESV (reference sequence). This CDR3 has 16 amino acids. V dropped 5 bases and J dropped 5 bases, with 21 bases sitting between them. DNA for the CDR3: TGTGCCAGCAGCCCTACCGGACAGCCTGTGGGGACTGAAGCTTTCTTT. This sequence encodes CASSPTGQPVGTEAFF.

The V call is TRBV28, the J call TRBJ2-1; 7 bases align to TRBD1. Germline CDR1 reads MDHEN; CDR2 reads SYDVKM. CDR3 length equals 17 residues. V dropped 1 base and J dropped 2; count of bases not matched to a gene: 8. CDR3 DNA sequence: TGTGCCAGCAGTTTATTTACAGGGGACATCCCCTACAATGAGCAGTTCTTC. Protein product: CASSLFTGDIPYNEQFF.

The CDR3, as DNA: TGTGCCAGCAGCAACCCGGGACACCAAAACCCAATGAGCTCCTACGAGCAGTACTTC. This encodes CASSNPGHQNPMSSYEQYF. V usage is TRBV9 and J usage is TRBJ2-7, with D perhaps TRBD1 (6 bases). The CDR3 length is 19 residues. The V end lost 4 bases, the J end lost 0 bases, and 26 bases lay between the germline ends. Germline V CDR1 and CDR2: SGDLS, YYNGEE.

This chain links TRBV5-1 with TRBJ2-1, with 8 bases aligning to TRBD1. Germline V lookup: CDR1 SGHRS, CDR2 YFSETQ. Trimming removed 1 base from V and 5 bases from J; junction bases left unmatched: 2. This CDR3 has 14 residues. The CDR3 DNA sequence: TGCGCCAGCAGCTTGACAGGGGGGAACAATGAGCAGTTCTTC. This gives the protein CASSLTGGNNEQFF.

This clone is a singleton in its sample. The genes are TRBV2 and TRBJ2-7; TRBD2 matches at 10 bases. The CDR3 has 14 amino acids. J was trimmed by 4 bases and V by 6 bases; bases with no gene match: 6. Germline-derived CDR1 and CDR2 are SNHLY and FYNNEI. CDR3 DNA: TGTGCCAGCAGCGTTACTAGCGGGATTTACGAGCAGTACTTC. This encodes CASSVTSGIYEQYF.

The chain joins TRBV6-6 to TRBJ2-7; D remains unclear. The CDR3 loop spans 15 amino acids. Germline assignment: CDR1 MNHNY and CDR2 SVGAGI (reference sequence). The V end lost 0 bases, the J end lost 1 base, and 10 bases lay between the germline ends. The CDR3 DNA reads as TGTGCCAGCAGTTACTCGAGTAGCTGGTCCTACGAGCAGTACTTC. Its protein product is CASSYSSSWSYEQYF.

The chain has TRBV30 and TRBJ1-5, with D possibly matching TRBD1 (5 bases). The V gene's germline CDR1 is GTSNPN and CDR2 SVGIG (reference sequence). The CDR3 runs to 15 residues. Trimming took 0 bases from V and 1 from J, leaving 10 bases between them. The DNA for the CDR3 is TGTGCCTGGAGTGTACTGGGGGGGAGCAATCAGCCCCAGCATTTT. Protein product: CAWSVLGGSNQPQHF.

The chain joins TRBV5-1 to TRBJ2-7, with 7 nucleotides matching TRBD1. The CDR3 has 15 residues. V dropped 9 bases and J dropped 5; count of bases not matched to a gene: 17. Per the germline V gene, CDR1 is SGHRS and CDR2 is YFSETQ. This CDR3 reads CANSRDDRVFHEQYF. CDR3 sequence (DNA): TGCGCCAATTCGAGGGACGACAGGGTCTTCCACGAGCAGTACTTC.

The chain combines TRBV19 with TRBJ1-2, with a tentative D call TRBD1 (6 bases). CDR1 and CDR2 from the germline V gene are LNHDA and SQIVND (reference sequence). The CDR3 length is 13 residues. Trimming cost V 3 bases and J 4 bases, with 9 bases left between them. The chain's CDR3 is CASSIHRAYGYTF. The CDR3 DNA is TGTGCCAGTAGTATCCACAGGGCCTATGGCTACACCTTC.

The V call is TRBV9, the J call TRBJ2-7; TRBD2 agrees at 7 bases. With 0 bases clipped from V and 0 bases from J, the junction kept 0 bases outside the gene matches. This CDR3 region has 14 residues. The germline gives CDR1 SGDLS, CDR2 YYNGEE. CDR3 coding DNA: TGTGCCAGCAGCGTAGGCGGGAGCTCCTACGAGCAGTACTTC. Its protein is CASSVGGSSYEQYF.

This chain connects TRBV2 to TRBJ2-5, with 9 bases aligning to TRBD1. Trimming cost V 8 bases and J 7 bases; bases outside gene matches: 8. Looked up from germline, CDR1 is SNHLY and CDR2 is FYNNEI. The CDR3 is 13 residues long. CDR3 in amino acids: CASLPPDRGTQYF. CDR3 bases: TGTGCCAGCCTACCTCCGGACAGGGGGACCCAGTACTTC.

In this sample, this clone turned up once. This rearrangement joins TRBV28 to TRBJ2-7, with TRBD2 matching over 7 bases. From germline, CDR1 is MDHEN and CDR2 SYDVKM. Trimming took 6 bases from V and 2 from J; bases not matched to a gene: 7. The CDR3 covers 14 residues. CDR3 amino acids: CASSHGRSPYEQYF. DNA for the CDR3: TGTGCCAGCAGCCACGGGAGGAGTCCCTACGAGCAGTACTTC.

The rearrangement links TRBV7-9 to TRBJ1-2, with 8 bases identical to TRBD1. CDR3 length equals 15 residues. The V gene's germline CDR1 is SEHNR and CDR2 FQNEAQ (reference sequence). J gave up 5 bases and V 2 bases, and 7 bases lay outside the gene matches. The CDR3 DNA follows: TGTGCCAGCAGCTTATTGGGACAGGAGATTTATGGCTACACCTTC. As protein: CASSLLGQEIYGYTF.

V is TRBV9 and J is TRBJ2-4; maybe TRBD2 (5 bases). Trimming removed 4 bases at V and 4 bases at J, with 15 bases between. Per the germline V gene, CDR1 is SGDLS and CDR2 is YYNGEE. This CDR3 region has 15 residues. CDR3 loop: CASSLSPGDKNIQYF. In nucleotides, the CDR3 is TGTGCCAGCAGCCTCTCGCCCGGGGATAAAAACATTCAGTACTTC.

V and J are TRBV18 and TRBJ1-2; no definite D call. Germline-derived CDR1 and CDR2 are KGHSH and LQKENI. Deletions cut 0 bases from V and 2 bases from J, with 10 bases between. This CDR3 has 15 amino acids. The CDR3 nucleotides read TGTGCCAGCTCACCACCTTTATCTGAGAACTATGGCTACACCTTC. This translates into CASSPPLSENYGYTF.

The chain carries TRBV5-1 and TRBJ1-5, with TRBD1 identical over 11 bases. After removal of 2 bases from V and 3 bases from J, the junction contained 4 bases not matched to a gene. The CDR3 runs to 16 residues. Germline CDR1 and CDR2: SGHRS and YFSETQ. This CDR3 reads CASSFGTGGTNQPQHF. The CDR3 bases are TGCGCCAGCAGCTTCGGGACAGGGGGAACCAATCAGCCCCAGCATTTT.